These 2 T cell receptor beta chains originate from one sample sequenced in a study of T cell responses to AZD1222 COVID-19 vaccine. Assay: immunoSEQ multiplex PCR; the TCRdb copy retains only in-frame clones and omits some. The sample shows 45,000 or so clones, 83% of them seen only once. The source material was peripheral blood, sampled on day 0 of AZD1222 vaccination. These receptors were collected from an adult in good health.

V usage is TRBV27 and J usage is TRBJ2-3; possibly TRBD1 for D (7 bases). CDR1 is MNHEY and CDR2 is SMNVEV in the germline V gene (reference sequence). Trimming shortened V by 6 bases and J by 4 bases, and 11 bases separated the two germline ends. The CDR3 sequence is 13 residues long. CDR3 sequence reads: CASSQGEADTQYF. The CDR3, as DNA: TGTGCCAGCAGCCAGGGGGAGGCAGATACGCAGTATTTT.

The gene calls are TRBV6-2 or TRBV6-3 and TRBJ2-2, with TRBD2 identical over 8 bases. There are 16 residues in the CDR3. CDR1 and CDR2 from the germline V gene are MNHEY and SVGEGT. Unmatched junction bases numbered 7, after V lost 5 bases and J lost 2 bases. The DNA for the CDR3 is TGTGCCAGCAGTCTACTAGCGGTCCAAAACACCGGGGAGCTGTTTTTT. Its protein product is CASSLLAVQNTGELFF.